This T cell receptor beta chain stems from a study of blood T cell repertoires in COVID-19. At the level of the study: The samples span acute and convalescent COVID-19 from the United States, Italy and Spain.

TCRdb keeps only in-frame clones here, not all; method: immunoSEQ multiplex PCR. The data hold some 180,000 clones, with 86% observed a single time. This clone was detected a few times. CDR1 and CDR2 from the germline V gene are MDHEN and SYDVKM. The CDR3 totals 14 residues. Between the trimmed V and J ends, which lost 5 bases and 2 bases, there was a span of 10 bases. The chain has TRBV28 and TRBJ1-3; no clear D. The source of this sequence is a man aged 65 to 79 with active or convalescent COVID-19. Sequences were obtained from peripheral blood. CDR3 DNA: TGTGCCAGCAGTCAGGCCGTCCCTGGAAACACCATATATTTT. This gives the protein CASSQAVPGNTIYF.